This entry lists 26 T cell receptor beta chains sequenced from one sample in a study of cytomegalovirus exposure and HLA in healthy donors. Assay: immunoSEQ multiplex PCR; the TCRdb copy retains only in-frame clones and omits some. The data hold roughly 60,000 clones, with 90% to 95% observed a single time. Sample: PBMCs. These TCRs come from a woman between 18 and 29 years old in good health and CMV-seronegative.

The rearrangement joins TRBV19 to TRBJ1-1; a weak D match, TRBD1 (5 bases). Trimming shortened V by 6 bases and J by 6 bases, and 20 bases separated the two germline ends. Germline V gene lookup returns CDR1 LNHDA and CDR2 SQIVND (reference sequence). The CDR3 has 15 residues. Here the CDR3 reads CASRPFWGRAAEAFF. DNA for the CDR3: TGTGCCAGTAGGCCCTTTTGGGGCAGGGCAGCTGAAGCTTTCTTT. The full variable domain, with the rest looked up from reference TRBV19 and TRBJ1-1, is DGGITQSPKYLFRKEGQNVTLSCEQNLNHDAMYWYRQDPGQGLRLIYYSQIVNDFQKGDIAEGYSVSREKKESFPLTVTSAQKNPTAFYLCASRPFWGRAAEAFFGQGTRLTVV.

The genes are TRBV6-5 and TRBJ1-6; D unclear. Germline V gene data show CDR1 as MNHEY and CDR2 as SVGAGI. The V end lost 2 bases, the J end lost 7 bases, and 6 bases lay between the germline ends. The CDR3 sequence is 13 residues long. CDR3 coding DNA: TGTGCCAGCAGTTACAGCCTAAATTCACCCCTCCACTTT. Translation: CASSYSLNSPLHF.

CDR3 nucleotide sequence: TGTGCCAGCAGTTACTCGGCGTCGGGAAGGACTGAAGCTTTCTTT. This translates into CASSYSASGRTEAFF. The chain is built from TRBV6-5 and TRBJ1-1; no definite D call. V was clipped by 0 bases and J by 5 bases, with 13 bases between them. The germline V gene has CDR1 MNHEY and CDR2 SVGAGI. This CDR3 contains 15 residues.

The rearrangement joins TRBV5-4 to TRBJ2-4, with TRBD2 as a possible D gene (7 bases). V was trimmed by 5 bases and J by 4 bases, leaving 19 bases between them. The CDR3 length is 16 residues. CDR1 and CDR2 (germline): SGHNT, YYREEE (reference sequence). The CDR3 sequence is CASRRRGRGGKNIQYF. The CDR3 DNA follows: TGTGCCAGCAGACGACGAGGGAGGGGGGGAAAAAACATTCAGTACTTC. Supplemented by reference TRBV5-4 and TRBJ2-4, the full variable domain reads ETGVTQSPTHLIKTRGQQVTLRCSSQSGHNTVSWYQQALGQGPQFIFQYYREEENGRGNFPPRFSGLQFPNYSSELNVNALELDDSALYLCASRRRGRGGKNIQYFGAGTRLSVL.

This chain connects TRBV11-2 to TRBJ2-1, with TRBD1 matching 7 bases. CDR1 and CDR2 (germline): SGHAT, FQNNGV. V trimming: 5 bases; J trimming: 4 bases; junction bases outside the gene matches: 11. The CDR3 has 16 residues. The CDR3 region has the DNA TGTGCCAGCAGCCCGCGAGAGGCAGGGGGTTACAATGAGCAGTTCTTC. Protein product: CASSPREAGGYNEQFF.

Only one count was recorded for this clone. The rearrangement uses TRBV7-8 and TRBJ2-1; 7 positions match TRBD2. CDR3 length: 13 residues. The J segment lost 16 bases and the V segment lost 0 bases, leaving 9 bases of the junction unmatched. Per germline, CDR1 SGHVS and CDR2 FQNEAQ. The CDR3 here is CASSLAGGEWGFF. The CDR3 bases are TGTGCCAGCAGCTTAGCGGGAGGGGAGTGGGGCTTCTTC.

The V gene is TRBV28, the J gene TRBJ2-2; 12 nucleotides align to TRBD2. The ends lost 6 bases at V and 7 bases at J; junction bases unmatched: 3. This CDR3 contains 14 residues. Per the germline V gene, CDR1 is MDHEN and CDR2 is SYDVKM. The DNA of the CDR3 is TGTGCCAGCAGCCCTAGCGGGGGGGGCGGGGAGCTGTTTTTT. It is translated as CASSPSGGGGELFF.

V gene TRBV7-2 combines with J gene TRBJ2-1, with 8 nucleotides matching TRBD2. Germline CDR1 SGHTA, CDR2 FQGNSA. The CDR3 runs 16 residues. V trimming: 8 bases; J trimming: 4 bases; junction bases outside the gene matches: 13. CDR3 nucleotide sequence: TGTGCCAGCGAGGACCTCGGCGGGGGGTCTTACAATGAGCAGTTCTTC. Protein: CASEDLGGGSYNEQFF.

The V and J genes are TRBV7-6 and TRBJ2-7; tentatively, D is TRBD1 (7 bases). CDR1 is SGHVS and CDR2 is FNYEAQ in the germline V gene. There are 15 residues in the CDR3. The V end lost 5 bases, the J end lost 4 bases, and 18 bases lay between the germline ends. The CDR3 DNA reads TGTGCCAGCAGCCATGCCGACGCAGGGGGGTACGAGCAGTACTTC. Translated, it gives CASSHADAGGYEQYF.

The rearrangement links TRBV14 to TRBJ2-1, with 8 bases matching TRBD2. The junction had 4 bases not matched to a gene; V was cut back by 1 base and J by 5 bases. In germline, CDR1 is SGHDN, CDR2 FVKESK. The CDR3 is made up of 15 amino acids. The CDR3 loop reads CASSQGGGGNNEQFF. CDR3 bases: TGTGCCAGCAGCCAAGGGGGCGGGGGGAACAATGAGCAGTTCTTC.

The CDR3 coding sequence is TGTGCCAGTAGTATAGATCCAGTTCGAGGGTATCGAGGCTACAATGAGCAGTTCTTC. This codes for CASSIDPVRGYRGYNEQFF. The V and J genes are TRBV19 and TRBJ2-1, with D perhaps TRBD2 (5 bases). V was shortened by 0 bases and J by 3 bases, with 21 bases between the two germline ends. This CDR3 contains 19 residues. In germline, CDR1 is LNHDA, CDR2 SQIVND (reference sequence).

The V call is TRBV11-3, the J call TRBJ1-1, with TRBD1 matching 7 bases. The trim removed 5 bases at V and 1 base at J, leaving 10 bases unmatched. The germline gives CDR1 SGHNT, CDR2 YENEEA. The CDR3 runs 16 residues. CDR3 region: CASSPRLGQTNTEAFF. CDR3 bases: TGTGCCAGCAGCCCCAGGCTGGGACAGACGAACACTGAAGCTTTCTTT.

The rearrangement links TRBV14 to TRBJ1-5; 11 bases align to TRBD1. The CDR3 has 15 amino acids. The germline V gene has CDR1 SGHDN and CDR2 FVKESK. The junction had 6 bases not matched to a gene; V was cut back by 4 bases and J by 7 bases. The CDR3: CASSLGQGARQPQHF. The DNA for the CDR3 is TGTGCCAGCAGCCTCGGACAGGGGGCACGGCAGCCCCAGCATTTT.

Here the CDR3 reads CASLREYHNEQFF. DNA for the CDR3: TGTGCCAGCCTAAGGGAGTACCACAATGAGCAGTTCTTC. The gene calls are TRBV6-1 and TRBJ2-1, with TRBD2 as a possible D gene (5 bases). The germline CDR1 and CDR2 sequences are MNHNS and SASEGT. This CDR3 is 13 amino acids long. Trimming pared 8 bases from V and 5 bases from J, leaving 13 bases between.

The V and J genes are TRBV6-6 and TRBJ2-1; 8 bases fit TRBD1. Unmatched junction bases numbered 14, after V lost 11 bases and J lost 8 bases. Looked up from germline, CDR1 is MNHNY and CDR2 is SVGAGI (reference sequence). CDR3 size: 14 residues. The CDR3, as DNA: TGTGCCGGGAGTCAGGGGGCTCAAGCGGATGAGCAGTTCTTC. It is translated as CAGSQGAQADEQFF.

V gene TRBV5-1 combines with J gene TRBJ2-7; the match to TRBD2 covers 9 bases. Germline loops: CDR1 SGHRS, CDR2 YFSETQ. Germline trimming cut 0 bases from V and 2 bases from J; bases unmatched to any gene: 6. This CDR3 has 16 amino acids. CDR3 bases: TGCGCCAGCAGCTTGGCCGTAGCGGGAGCCCCCTACGAGCAGTACTTC. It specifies CASSLAVAGAPYEQYF.

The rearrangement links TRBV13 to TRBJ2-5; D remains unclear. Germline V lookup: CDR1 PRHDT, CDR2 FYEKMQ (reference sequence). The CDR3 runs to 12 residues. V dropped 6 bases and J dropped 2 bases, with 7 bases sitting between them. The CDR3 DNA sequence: TGTGCCAGCAGTCCTTCGCAAGAGACCCAGTACTTC. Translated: CASSPSQETQYF.

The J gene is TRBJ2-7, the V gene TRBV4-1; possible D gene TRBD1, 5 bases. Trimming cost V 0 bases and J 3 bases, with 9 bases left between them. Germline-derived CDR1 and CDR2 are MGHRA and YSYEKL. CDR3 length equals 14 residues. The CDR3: CASSQETGHYEQYF. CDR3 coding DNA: TGCGCCAGCAGCCAAGAAACAGGACACTACGAGCAGTACTTC.

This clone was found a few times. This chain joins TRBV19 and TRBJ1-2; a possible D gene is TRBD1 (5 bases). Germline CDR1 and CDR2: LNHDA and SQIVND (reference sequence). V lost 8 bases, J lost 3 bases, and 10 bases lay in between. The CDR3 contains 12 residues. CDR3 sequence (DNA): TGTGCCAGTTCCAGGGTGGACTATGGCTACACCTTC. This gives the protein CASSRVDYGYTF.

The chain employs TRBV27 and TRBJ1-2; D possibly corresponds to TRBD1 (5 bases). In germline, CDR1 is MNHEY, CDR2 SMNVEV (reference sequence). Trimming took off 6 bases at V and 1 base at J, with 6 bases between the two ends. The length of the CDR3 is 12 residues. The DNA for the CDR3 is TGTGCCAGCAGACAGGATAACTATGGCTACACCTTC. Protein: CASRQDNYGYTF.

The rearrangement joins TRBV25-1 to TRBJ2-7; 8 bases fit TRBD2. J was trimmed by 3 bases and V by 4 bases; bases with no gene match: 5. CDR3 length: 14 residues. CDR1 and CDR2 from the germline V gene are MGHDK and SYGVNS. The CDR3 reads CASSATSGVYEQYF. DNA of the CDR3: TGTGCCAGCAGTGCAACTAGCGGAGTCTACGAGCAGTACTTC.

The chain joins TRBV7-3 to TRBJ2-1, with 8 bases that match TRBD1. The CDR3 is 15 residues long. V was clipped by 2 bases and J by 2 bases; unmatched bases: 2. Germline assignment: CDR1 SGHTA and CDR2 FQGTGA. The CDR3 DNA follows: TGTGCCAGCAGCTTACAGGGGGCGGCCTACAATGAGCAGTTCTTC. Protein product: CASSLQGAAYNEQFF.

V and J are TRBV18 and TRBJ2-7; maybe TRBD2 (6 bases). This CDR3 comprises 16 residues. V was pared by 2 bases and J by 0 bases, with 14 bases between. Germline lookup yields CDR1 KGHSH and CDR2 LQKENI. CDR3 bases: TGTGCCAGCTCACCAGAGGTGACTAGGGTCTCCTACGAGCAGTACTTC. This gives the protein CASSPEVTRVSYEQYF.

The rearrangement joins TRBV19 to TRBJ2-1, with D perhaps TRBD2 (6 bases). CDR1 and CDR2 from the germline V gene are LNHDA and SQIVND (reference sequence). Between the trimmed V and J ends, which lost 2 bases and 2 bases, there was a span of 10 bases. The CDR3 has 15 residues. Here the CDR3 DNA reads TGTGCCAGTAGTATATCTGGAGGGCCCTACAATGAGCAGTTCTTC. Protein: CASSISGGPYNEQFF.

CDR3 sequence: CASSPVIAGSGTDTQYF. CDR3 bases: TGTGCCAGCAGTCCCGTGATAGCGGGGTCTGGCACAGATACGCAGTATTTT. The chain links TRBV7-9 to TRBJ2-3; TRBD2 matches at 8 bases. Losses at the gene ends were 6 bases for V and 1 base for J; bases not matched to a gene: 12. Germline V gene sequence: CDR1 SEHNR, CDR2 FQNEAQ (reference sequence). The length of the CDR3 is 17 residues.

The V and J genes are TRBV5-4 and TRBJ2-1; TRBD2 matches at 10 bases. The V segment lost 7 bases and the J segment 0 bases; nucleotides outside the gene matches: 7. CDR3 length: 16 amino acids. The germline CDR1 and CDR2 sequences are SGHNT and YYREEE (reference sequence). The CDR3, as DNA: TGTGCCAGCGCAAGCGGGGGGGGAGGCTCCTACAATGAGCAGTTCTTC. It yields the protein CASASGGGGSYNEQFF.